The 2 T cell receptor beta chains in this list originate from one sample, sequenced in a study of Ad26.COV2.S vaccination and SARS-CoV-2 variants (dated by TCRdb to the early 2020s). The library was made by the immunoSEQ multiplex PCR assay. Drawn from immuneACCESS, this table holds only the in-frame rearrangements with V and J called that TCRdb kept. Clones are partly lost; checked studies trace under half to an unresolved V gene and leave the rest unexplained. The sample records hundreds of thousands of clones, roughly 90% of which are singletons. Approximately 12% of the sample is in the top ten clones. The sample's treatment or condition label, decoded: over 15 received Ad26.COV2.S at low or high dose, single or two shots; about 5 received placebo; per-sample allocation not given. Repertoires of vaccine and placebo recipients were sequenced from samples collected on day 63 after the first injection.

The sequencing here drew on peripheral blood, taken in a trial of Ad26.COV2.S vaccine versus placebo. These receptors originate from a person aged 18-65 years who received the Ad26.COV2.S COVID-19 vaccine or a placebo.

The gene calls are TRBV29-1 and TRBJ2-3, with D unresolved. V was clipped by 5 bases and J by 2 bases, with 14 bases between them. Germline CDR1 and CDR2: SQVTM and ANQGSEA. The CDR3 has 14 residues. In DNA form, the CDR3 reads TGCAGCGTTCTTCCTGGTGGAACCACAGATACGCAGTATTTT. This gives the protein CSVLPGGTTDTQYF.

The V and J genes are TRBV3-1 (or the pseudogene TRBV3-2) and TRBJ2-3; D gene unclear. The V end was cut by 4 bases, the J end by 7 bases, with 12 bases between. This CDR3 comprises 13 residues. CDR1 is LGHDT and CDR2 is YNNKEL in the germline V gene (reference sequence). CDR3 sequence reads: CASSPSPKNTQYF. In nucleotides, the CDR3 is TGTGCCAGCAGCCCCTCCCCTAAGAATACGCAGTATTTT.